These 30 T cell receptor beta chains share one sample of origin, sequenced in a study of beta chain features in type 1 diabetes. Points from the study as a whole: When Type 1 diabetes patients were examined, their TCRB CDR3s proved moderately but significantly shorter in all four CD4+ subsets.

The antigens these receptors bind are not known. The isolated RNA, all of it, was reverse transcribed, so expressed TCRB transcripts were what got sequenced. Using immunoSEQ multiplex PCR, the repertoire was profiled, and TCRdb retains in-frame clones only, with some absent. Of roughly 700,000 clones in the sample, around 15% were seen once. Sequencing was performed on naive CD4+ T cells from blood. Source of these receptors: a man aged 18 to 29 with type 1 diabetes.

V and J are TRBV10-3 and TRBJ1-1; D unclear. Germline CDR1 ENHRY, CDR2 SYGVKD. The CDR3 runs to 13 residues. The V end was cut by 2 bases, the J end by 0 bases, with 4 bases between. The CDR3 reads CAISEKVNTEAFF. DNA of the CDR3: TGTGCCATCAGTGAGAAGGTGAACACTGAAGCTTTCTTT.

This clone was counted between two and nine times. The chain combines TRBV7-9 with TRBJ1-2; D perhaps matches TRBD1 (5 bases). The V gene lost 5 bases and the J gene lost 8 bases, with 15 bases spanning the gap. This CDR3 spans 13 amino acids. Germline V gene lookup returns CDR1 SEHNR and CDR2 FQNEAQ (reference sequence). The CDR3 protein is CASSPRDVGGYTF. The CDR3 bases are TGTGCCAGCAGCCCCAGGGACGTAGGAGGCTACACCTTC.

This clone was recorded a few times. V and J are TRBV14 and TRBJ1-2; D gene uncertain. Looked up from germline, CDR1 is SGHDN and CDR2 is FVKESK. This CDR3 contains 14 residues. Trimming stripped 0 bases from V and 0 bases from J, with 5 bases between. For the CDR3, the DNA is TGTGCCAGCAGCCAAGAAACAGCTAACTATGGCTACACCTTC. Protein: CASSQETANYGYTF.

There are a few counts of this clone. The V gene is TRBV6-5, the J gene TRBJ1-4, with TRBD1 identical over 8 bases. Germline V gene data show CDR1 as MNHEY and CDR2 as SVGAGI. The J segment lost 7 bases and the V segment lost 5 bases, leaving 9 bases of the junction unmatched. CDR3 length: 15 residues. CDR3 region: CASSNDRGGGEKLFF. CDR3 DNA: TGTGCCAGCAGTAACGACAGGGGCGGGGGTGAAAAACTGTTTTTT.

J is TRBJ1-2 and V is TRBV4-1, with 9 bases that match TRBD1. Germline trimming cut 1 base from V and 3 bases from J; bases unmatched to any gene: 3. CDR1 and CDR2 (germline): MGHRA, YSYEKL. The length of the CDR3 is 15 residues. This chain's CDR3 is CASSQGTGEYYGYTF. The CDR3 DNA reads TGCGCCAGCAGCCAAGGGACAGGGGAGTACTATGGCTACACCTTC.

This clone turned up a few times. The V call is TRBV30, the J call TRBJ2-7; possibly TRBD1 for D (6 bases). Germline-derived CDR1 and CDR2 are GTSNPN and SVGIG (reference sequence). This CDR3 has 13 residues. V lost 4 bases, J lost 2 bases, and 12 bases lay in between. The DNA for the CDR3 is TGTGCCTGGACCCCGAGGGGGACCTACGAGCAGTACTTC. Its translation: CAWTPRGTYEQYF.

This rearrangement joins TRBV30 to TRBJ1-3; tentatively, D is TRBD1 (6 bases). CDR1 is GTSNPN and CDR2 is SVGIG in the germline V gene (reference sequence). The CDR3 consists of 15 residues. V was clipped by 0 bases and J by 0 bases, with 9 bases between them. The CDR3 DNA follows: TGTGCCTGGAGTGTGGGGGCCCACTCTGGAAACACCATATATTTT. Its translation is CAWSVGAHSGNTIYF.

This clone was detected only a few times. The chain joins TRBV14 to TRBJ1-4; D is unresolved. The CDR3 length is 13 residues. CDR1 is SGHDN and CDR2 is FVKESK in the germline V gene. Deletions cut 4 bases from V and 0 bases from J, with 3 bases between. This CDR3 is CASSRTTNEKLFF. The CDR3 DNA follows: TGTGCCAGCAGCCGGACAACTAATGAAAAACTGTTTTTT. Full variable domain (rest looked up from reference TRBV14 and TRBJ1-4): EAGVTQFPSHSVIEKGQTVTLRCDPISGHDNLYWYRRVMGKEIKFLLHFVKESKQDESGMPNNRFLAERTGGTYSTLKVQPAELEDSGVYFCASSRTTNEKLFFGSGTQLSVL.

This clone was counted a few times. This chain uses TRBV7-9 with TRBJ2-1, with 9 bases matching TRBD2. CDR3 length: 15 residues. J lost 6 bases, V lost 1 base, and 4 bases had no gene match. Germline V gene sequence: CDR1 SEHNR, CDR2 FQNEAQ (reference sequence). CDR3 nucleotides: TGTGCCAGCAGCTTAGTAGCGGGGGCGCGCAATGAGCAGTTCTTC. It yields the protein CASSLVAGARNEQFF.

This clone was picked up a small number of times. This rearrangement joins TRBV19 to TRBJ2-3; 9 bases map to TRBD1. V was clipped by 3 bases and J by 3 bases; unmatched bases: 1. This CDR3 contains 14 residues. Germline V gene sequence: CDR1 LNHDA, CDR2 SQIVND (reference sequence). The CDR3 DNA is TGTGCCAGTAGTATCGACAGGGGGACAGATACGCAGTATTTT. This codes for CASSIDRGTDTQYF.

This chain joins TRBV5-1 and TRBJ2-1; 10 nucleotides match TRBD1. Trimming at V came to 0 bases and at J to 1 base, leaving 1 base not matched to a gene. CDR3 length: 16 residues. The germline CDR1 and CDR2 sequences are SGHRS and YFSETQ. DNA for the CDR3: TGCGCCAGCAGCTTGGGGGACAGGGGTTCCTACAATGAGCAGTTCTTC. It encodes CASSLGDRGSYNEQFF.

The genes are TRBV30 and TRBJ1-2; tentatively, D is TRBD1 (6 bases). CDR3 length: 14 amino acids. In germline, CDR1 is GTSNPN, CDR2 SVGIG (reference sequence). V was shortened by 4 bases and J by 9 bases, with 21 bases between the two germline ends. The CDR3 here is CAWTAGTPGIRYTF. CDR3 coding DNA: TGTGCCTGGACCGCAGGGACACCAGGTATTCGCTACACCTTC.

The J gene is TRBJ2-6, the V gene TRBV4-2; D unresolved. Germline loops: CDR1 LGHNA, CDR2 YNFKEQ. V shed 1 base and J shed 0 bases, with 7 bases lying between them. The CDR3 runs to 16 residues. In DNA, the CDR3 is TGTGCCAGCAGCCAAGGGAAAGGCTCTGGGGCCAACGTCCTGACTTTC. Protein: CASSQGKGSGANVLTF.

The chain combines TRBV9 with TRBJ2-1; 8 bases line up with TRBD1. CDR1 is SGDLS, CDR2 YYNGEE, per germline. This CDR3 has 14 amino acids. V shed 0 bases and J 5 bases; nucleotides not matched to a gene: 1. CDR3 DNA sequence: TGTGCCAGCAGCGTAGGACAGGGGAACAATGAGCAGTTCTTC. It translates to CASSVGQGNNEQFF. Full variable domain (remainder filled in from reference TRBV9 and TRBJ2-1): DSGVTQTPKHLITATGQRVTLRCSPRSGDLSVYWYQQSLDQGLQFLIQYYNGEERAKGNILERFSAQQFPDLHSELNLSSLELGDSALYFCASSVGQGNNEQFFGPGTRLTVL.

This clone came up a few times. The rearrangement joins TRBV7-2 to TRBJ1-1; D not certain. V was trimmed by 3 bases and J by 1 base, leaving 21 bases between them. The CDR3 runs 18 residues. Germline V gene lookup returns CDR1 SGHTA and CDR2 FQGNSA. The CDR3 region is CASSLVPDMGTKNTEAFF. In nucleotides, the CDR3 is TGTGCCAGCAGCTTGGTCCCCGACATGGGCACGAAGAACACTGAAGCTTTCTTT.

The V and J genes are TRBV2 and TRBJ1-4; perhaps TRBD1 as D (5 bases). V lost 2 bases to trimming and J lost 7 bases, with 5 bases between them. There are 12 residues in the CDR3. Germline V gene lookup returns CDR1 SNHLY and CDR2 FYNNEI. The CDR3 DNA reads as TGTGCCAGCAGTGAAACAGGTGAAAAACTGTTTTTT. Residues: CASSETGEKLFF.

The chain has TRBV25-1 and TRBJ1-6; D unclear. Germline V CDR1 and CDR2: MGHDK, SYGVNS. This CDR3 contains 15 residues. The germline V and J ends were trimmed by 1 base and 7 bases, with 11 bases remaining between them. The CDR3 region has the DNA TGTGCCAGCAGTGAATCCGAGGCCTGGAATTCACCCCTCCACTTT. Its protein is CASSESEAWNSPLHF.

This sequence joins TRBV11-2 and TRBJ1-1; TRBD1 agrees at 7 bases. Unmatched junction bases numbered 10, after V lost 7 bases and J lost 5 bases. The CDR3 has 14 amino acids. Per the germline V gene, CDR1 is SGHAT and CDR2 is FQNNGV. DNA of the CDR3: TGTGCCAGCATCTCTCAGGGGGTTTCTACTGAAGCTTTCTTT. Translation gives CASISQGVSTEAFF.

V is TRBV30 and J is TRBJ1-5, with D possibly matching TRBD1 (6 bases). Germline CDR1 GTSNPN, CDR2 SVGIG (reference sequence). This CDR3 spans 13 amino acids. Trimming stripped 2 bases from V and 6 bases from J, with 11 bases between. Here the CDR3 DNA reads TGTGCCTGGAGTAGTGAGGGGGGTCAGCCCCAGCATTTT. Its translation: CAWSSEGGQPQHF.

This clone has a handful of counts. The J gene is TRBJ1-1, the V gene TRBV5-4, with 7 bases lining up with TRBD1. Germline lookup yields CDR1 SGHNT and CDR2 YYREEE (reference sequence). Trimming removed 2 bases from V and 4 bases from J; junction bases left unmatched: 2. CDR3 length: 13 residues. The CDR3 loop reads CASSLPGGTEAFF. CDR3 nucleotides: TGTGCCAGCAGCTTACCAGGGGGCACTGAAGCTTTCTTT.

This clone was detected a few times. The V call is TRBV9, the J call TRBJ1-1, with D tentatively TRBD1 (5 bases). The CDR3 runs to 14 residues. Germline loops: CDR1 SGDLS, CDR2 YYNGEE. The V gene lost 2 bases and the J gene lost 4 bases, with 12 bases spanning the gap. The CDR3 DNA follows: TGTGCCAGCAGCGTGTCTACAGGAGGCACTGAAGCTTTCTTT. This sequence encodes CASSVSTGGTEAFF.

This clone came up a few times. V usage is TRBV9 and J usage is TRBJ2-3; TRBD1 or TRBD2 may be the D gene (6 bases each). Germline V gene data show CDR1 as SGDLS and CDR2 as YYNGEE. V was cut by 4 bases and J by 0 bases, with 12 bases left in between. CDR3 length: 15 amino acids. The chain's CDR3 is CASSSGASSTDTQYF. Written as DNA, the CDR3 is TGTGCCAGCAGCTCGGGGGCATCTAGCACAGATACGCAGTATTTT.

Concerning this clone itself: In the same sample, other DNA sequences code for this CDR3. The CDR3 reads CASSGRQNTGELFF. The CDR3 DNA sequence: TGTGCCAGCTCGGGACGCCAAAACACCGGGGAGCTGTTTTTT. J is TRBJ2-2 and V is TRBV9, with D perhaps given as TRBD1 or TRBD2 (5 bases each). Germline V gene sequence: CDR1 SGDLS, CDR2 YYNGEE. V lost 7 bases to trimming and J lost 2 bases, with 12 bases between them. The CDR3 spans 14 residues. The full variable domain, completed using reference TRBV9 and TRBJ2-2, is DSGVTQTPKHLITATGQRVTLRCSPRSGDLSVYWYQQSLDQGLQFLIQYYNGEERAKGNILERFSAQQFPDLHSELNLSSLELGDSALYFCASSGRQNTGELFFGEGSRLTVL.

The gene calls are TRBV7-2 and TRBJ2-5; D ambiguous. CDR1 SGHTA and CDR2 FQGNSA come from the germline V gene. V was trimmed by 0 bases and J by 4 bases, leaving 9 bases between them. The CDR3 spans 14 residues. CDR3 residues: CASSLAVLGETQYF. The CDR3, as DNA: TGTGCCAGCAGCTTAGCGGTGCTAGGAGAGACCCAGTACTTC.

CDR3 sequence: CASSRDRRYEQYF. CDR3 DNA: TGTGCCAGCAGCCGGGACAGGCGCTACGAGCAGTACTTC. This chain connects TRBV6-5 to TRBJ2-7; TRBD1 matches 8 bases. This CDR3 has 13 amino acids. Germline assignment: CDR1 MNHEY and CDR2 SVGAGI. Trimming took 6 bases from V and 3 from J; bases not matched to a gene: 4.

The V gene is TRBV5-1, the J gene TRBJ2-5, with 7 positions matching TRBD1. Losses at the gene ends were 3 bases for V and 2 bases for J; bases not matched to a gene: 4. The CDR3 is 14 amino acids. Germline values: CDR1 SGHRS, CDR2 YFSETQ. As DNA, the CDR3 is TGCGCCAGCAGCTGGGGGACAGCACAAGAGACCCAGTACTTC. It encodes CASSWGTAQETQYF.

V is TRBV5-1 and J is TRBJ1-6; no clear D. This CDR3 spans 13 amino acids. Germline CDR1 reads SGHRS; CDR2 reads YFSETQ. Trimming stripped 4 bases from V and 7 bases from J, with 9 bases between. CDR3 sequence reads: CASSPSPNSPLHF. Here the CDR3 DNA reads TGCGCCAGCAGCCCGAGCCCCAATTCACCCCTCCACTTT.

The CDR3 DNA is TGTGCCAGCAGCCCCCGGGGTCCCACCTCACCCCTCCACTTT. Translating gives CASSPRGPTSPLHF. V is TRBV6-5 and J is TRBJ1-6, with D hard to call. CDR3 length: 14 residues. In germline, CDR1 is MNHEY, CDR2 SVGAGI. The V end lost 6 bases, the J end lost 10 bases, and 16 bases lay between the germline ends.

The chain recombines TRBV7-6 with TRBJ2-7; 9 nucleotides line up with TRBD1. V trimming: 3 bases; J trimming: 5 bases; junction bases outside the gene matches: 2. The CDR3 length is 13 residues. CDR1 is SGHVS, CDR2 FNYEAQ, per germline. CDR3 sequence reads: CASSLDRGNEQYF. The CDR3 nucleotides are TGTGCCAGCAGCTTGGACAGGGGCAACGAGCAGTACTTC.

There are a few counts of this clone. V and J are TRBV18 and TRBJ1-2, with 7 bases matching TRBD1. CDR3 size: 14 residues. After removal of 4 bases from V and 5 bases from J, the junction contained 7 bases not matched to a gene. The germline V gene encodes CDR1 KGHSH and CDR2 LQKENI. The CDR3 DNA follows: TGTGCCAGCTCACGGGACAGCTCTTCTTATGGCTACACCTTC. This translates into CASSRDSSSYGYTF.